This paragraph covers one T cell receptor beta chain sequence. The antigen is unknown. Clones were read by immunoSEQ multiplex PCR, and TCRdb kept only the in-frame ones, dropping some. The sample consists of under 25,000 clones, about four fifths of them appearing once. This entry is derived from a study of OX40 agonist ivuxolimab in advanced cancers. Study-wide context: The dose-escalation group included hepatocellular carcinoma, melanoma, renal cell carcinoma and head and neck cancer.

Findings of the study overall: CD8+ T cells averaged more expanded clones than CD4+. Still undetermined is the antigen specificity of the expanded peripheral T cells. At 0.1 to 3.0 mg/kg and by week 6, clonal expansion occurred in CD4+ and CD8+ blood T cells.

CDR1 is LGHNA, CDR2 YSLEER, per germline. The V segment lost 0 bases and the J segment 8 bases; nucleotides outside the gene matches: 6. CDR3 length: 16 residues. The sequence was obtained from an adult with an advanced solid tumor such as melanoma, head and neck, liver or kidney cancer. The sample was CD4+ or CD8+ T cells sorted from blood, taken in a trial of the OX40 agonist ivuxolimab. V usage is TRBV4-3 and J usage is TRBJ2-1, with 11 bases fitting TRBD2. CDR3: CASSQELAGAGDEQFF. The CDR3 coding sequence is TGCGCCAGCAGCCAAGAACTAGCGGGAGCAGGGGATGAGCAGTTCTTC.